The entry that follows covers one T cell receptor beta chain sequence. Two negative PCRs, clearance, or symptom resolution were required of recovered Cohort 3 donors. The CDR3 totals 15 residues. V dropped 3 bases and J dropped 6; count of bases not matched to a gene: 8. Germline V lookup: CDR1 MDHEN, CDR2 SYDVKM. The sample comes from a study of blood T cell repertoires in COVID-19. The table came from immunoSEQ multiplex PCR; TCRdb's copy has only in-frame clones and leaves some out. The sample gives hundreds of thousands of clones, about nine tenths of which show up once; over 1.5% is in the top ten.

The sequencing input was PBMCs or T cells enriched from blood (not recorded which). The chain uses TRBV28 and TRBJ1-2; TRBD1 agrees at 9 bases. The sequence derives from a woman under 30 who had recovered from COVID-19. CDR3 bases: TGTGCCAGCAGTTTGACCGGACAGGGGCCAGATGGCTACACCTTC. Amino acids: CASSLTGQGPDGYTF.